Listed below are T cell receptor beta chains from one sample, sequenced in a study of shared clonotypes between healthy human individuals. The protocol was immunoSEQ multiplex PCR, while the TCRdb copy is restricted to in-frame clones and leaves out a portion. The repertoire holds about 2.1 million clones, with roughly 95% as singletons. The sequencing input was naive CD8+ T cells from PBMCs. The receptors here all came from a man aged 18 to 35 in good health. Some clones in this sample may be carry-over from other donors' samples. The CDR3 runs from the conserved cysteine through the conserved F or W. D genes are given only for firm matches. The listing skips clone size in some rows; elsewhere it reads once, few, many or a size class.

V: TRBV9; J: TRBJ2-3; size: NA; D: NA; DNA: TGTGCCAGCAGTACCCTCGGGGGTACAGATACGCAGTATTTT; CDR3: CASSTLGGTDTQYF
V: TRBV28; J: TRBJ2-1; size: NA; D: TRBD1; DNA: TGTGCCAGCAGTCCCGGGACAGACTTCAACAATGAGCAGTTCTTC; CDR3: CASSPGTDFNNEQFF
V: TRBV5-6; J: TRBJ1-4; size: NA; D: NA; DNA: TGTGCCAGCAGCTTGGGGGAAAATGAAAAACTGTTTTTT; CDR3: CASSLGENEKLFF
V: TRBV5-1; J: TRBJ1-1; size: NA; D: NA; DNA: TGCGCCAGCAGCTTGGCGGGTTCTGAAGCTTTCTTT; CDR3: CASSLAGSEAFF
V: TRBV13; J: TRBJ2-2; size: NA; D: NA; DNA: TGTGCCAGCAGCCCCGGAAGACTAGTCACCGGGGAGCTGTTTTTT; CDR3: CASSPGRLVTGELFF
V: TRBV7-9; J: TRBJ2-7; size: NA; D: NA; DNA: TGTGCCAGCAGTTTCGGAGCCGACTCCTACGAGCAGTACTTC; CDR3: CASSFGADSYEQYF
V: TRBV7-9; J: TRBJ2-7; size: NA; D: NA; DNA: TGTGCCATCGAGACATTTTCCTACGAGCAGTACTTC; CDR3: CAIETFSYEQYF
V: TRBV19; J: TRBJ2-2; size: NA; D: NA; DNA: TGTGCCAGTAGCCCGATAGTAAGCGGGGAGCTGTTTTTT; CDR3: CASSPIVSGELFF
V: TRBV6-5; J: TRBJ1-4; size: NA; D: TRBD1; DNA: TGTGCCAGCAGCCAGGACAGGATGAGTTCAAAACTGTTTTTT; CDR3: CASSQDRMSSKLFF
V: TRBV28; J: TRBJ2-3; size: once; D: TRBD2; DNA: TGTGCCAGCAGTTTAACGGGGGGGCTAGCGGGAAGGGAGGCAGATACGCAGTATTTT; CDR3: CASSLTGGLAGREADTQYF